This T cell receptor (beta chain) was sequenced in a study of CD8 T cells in ankylosing spondylitis. TCRdb re-analysed the 5' RACE reads in MiXCR, keeping a single row per CDR3 protein. Found here are about 170,000 distinct CDR3 sequences, 15% to 20% of them singletons; the top ten hold about 7.6%. Per germline, CDR1 MNHEY and CDR2 SVGEGT. There are 16 residues in the CDR3. V lost 3 bases to trimming and J lost 7 bases; unmatched junction nucleotides: 10. The clonotype originates from a male donor with ankylosing spondylitis or in good health (not recorded which). The chain recombines TRBV6-2 or TRBV6-3 with TRBJ2-1, with 9 bases identical to TRBD2. Sequenced material: blood, either unsorted or a sorted T cell fraction (not recorded which). DNA for the CDR3: TGTGCCAGCAGTTATGTAGCGGGAGAGTCTGAAAATGAGCAGTTCTTC. Translated: CASSYVAGESENEQFF.